Following are 15 T cell receptor beta chains from one sample sequenced in a study of OX40 agonist ivuxolimab in advanced cancers. The assay was immunoSEQ multiplex PCR, and TCRdb's table has in-frame clones only and misses some. The sample lists 30,000 to 35,000 clones, roughly 80% occurring once. Specimen: CD4+ or CD8+ T cells sorted from blood, collected in a trial of the OX40 agonist ivuxolimab. The receptors derive from an adult with an advanced solid tumor such as melanoma, head and neck, liver or kidney cancer.

This clone was counted only a few times. The chain carries TRBV29-1 and TRBJ1-3; D not resolved. V lost 7 bases, J lost 4 bases, and 8 bases lay in between. Looked up from germline, CDR1 is SQVTM and CDR2 is ANQGSEA. There are 11 residues in the CDR3. Written as DNA, the CDR3 is TGCAGCGCTACTGAGGGAAACACCATATATTTT. This encodes CSATEGNTIYF.

This chain uses TRBV29-1 with TRBJ1-1; tentatively, D is TRBD1 (6 bases). Trimming took off 4 bases at V and 2 bases at J, with 14 bases between the two ends. Per the germline V gene, CDR1 is SQVTM and CDR2 is ANQGSEA. There are 14 residues in the CDR3. The CDR3: CSVVQQGFNTEAFF. The CDR3 DNA reads as TGCAGCGTTGTACAACAGGGTTTCAACACTGAAGCTTTCTTT.

This clone was picked up one time. This chain uses TRBV28 with TRBJ1-1; the D gene is possibly TRBD1 (5 bases). Germline V gene sequence: CDR1 MDHEN, CDR2 SYDVKM. The CDR3 is 13 residues long. The germline V and J ends were trimmed by 4 bases and 4 bases, with 10 bases remaining between them. The CDR3 nucleotides read TGTGCCAGCAGTTCGGGGGGGGGCACTGAAGCTTTCTTT. Translated: CASSSGGGTEAFF. Filled out from reference TRBV28 and TRBJ1-1, the complete variable domain reads DVKVTQSSRYLVKRTGEKVFLECVQDMDHENMFWYRQDPGLGLRLIYFSYDVKMKEKGDIPEGYSVSREKKERFSLILESASTNQTSMYLCASSSGGGTEAFFGQGTRLTVV.

V usage is TRBV5-1 and J usage is TRBJ2-7; a weak D match, TRBD1 (5 bases). The germline V gene has CDR1 SGHRS and CDR2 YFSETQ. This CDR3 has 13 residues. The V gene lost 5 bases and the J gene lost 1 base, with 10 bases spanning the gap. The CDR3 sequence is CASRWAGSYEQYF. In DNA, the CDR3 is TGCGCCAGCAGATGGGCAGGGTCCTACGAGCAGTACTTC.

This clone was recorded only once. The rearrangement uses TRBV15 and TRBJ2-1, with D possibly TRBD1 on 5 matching bases. This CDR3 has 14 residues. V dropped 0 bases and J dropped 4 bases, with 7 bases sitting between them. Germline V gene sequence: CDR1 LNHNV, CDR2 YYDKDF (reference sequence). The CDR3 is CATSREDSYNEQFF. For the CDR3, the DNA is TGTGCCACCAGCAGAGAAGACAGTTACAATGAGCAGTTCTTC.

The table lists this clone with a few counts. The chain joins TRBV6-6 to TRBJ1-2, with D tentatively TRBD1 (6 bases). The ends were cut back, 2 bases at V and 5 bases at J, with 12 bases in the middle. CDR1 is MNHNY and CDR2 is SVGAGI in the germline V gene (reference sequence). The CDR3 runs 14 residues. The DNA for the CDR3 is TGTGCCAGCAGTTACGAGGGGGTGGCTTATGGCTACACCTTC. Its protein is CASSYEGVAYGYTF.

This chain connects TRBV19 to TRBJ1-1, with TRBD1 matching 9 bases. This CDR3 comprises 15 residues. CDR1 is LNHDA, CDR2 SQIVND, per germline (reference sequence). Trimming took 4 bases from V and 0 from J; bases not matched to a gene: 3. CDR3 sequence: CASSTDRGMNTEAFF. The CDR3 nucleotides are TGTGCCAGTAGTACGGACAGGGGCATGAACACTGAAGCTTTCTTT.

The chain uses TRBV11-2 and TRBJ1-2; unclear D gene. CDR3 length: 15 residues. Germline CDR1 is SGHAT and CDR2 is FQNNGV. The V end lost 5 bases, the J end lost 3 bases, and 16 bases lay between the germline ends. The CDR3 reads CASSVASGDYYGYTF. CDR3 DNA sequence: TGTGCCAGCAGCGTGGCGTCAGGAGACTACTATGGCTACACCTTC.

In DNA, the CDR3 is TGTGCCAGCAGCTTATCTACTGCCTTTAACTATGGCTACACCTTC. It yields the protein CASSLSTAFNYGYTF. The V and J genes are TRBV7-2 and TRBJ1-2, with unresolved D. In germline, CDR1 is SGHTA, CDR2 FQGNSA. There are 15 residues in the CDR3. V was cut by 2 bases and J by 1 base, with 11 bases left in between.

CDR3 coding DNA: TGTGCCAGCAGCTTGGAAGTTACCTATGGCTACACCTTC. Translating gives CASSLEVTYGYTF. The genes are TRBV5-4 and TRBJ1-2; D gene unclear. Trimming removed 0 bases at V and 4 bases at J, with 7 bases between. The CDR3 consists of 13 residues. Germline V gene lookup returns CDR1 SGHNT and CDR2 YYREEE (reference sequence).

This clone was detected only a few times. The V call is TRBV19, the J call TRBJ1-1; D unresolved. CDR1 LNHDA and CDR2 SQIVND come from the germline V gene (reference sequence). Deletions cut 5 bases from V and 0 bases from J, with 7 bases between. This CDR3 has 13 amino acids. CDR3 in DNA: TGTGCCAGTAGTCTTTCCCTGAACACTGAAGCTTTCTTT. Translation gives CASSLSLNTEAFF.

J is TRBJ1-1 and V is TRBV18, with D unclear. CDR3 length: 16 amino acids. Germline assignment: CDR1 KGHSH and CDR2 LQKENI. V lost 5 bases and J lost 0, with 16 bases in between. For the CDR3, the DNA is TGTGCCAGCTCATCATTTCCGCCCTTTTTGAACACTGAAGCTTTCTTT. Protein product: CASSSFPPFLNTEAFF. Full variable domain (rest looked up from reference TRBV18 and TRBJ1-1): NAGVMQNPRHLVRRRGQEARLRCSPMKGHSHVYWYRQLPEEGLKFMVYLQKENIIDESGMPKERFSAEFPKEGPSILRIQQVVRGDSAAYFCASSSFPPFLNTEAFFGQGTRLTVV.

This clone has only a few counts. The chain carries TRBV2 and TRBJ1-6; D ambiguous. The CDR3 length is 11 residues. V was trimmed by 7 bases and J by 13 bases, leaving 11 bases between them. Per the germline V gene, CDR1 is SNHLY and CDR2 is FYNNEI. CDR3 sequence: CASMDFKPLHF. The CDR3 nucleotides read TGTGCCAGCATGGACTTTAAGCCCCTCCACTTT. The variable domain in full, with the rest retrieved from reference TRBV2 and TRBJ1-6, is EPEVTQTPSHQVTQMGQEVILRCVPISNHLYFYWYRQILGQKVEFLVSFYNNEISEKSEIFDDQFSVERPDGSNFTLKIRSTKLEDSAMYFCASMDFKPLHFGNGTRLTVT.

This clone was counted between two and nine times. The chain employs TRBV7-9 and TRBJ1-2; D remains ambiguous. CDR1 is SEHNR, CDR2 FQNEAQ, per germline (reference sequence). This CDR3 region has 8 residues. The CDR3 coding sequence is TGTGGGACCTATGGCTACACCTTC. It encodes CGTYGYTF.

The V and J genes are TRBV5-5 and TRBJ1-3; tentatively, D is TRBD1 (6 bases). This CDR3 is 15 amino acids long. Germline CDR1 and CDR2: SGHKS and YYEKEE (reference sequence). V lost 2 bases and J 3 bases, leaving 12 bases between the germline ends. As DNA, the CDR3 is TGTGCCAGCAGCTTAACACAGGGAAATGGAAACACCATATATTTT. Translated: CASSLTQGNGNTIYF.